A selection of T cell receptor beta chains follows, all from one sample in a study of cytomegalovirus exposure and HLA in healthy donors. Sequencing used immunoSEQ multiplex PCR; TCRdb keeps in-frame clones, though not all of them. This sample carries about 240,000 clones, approximately 81% of them seen once, and the ten largest clones take around 8.3%. Sequencing was carried out using PBMCs. These TCRs come from a woman in her fifties or sixties in good health and CMV-seropositive. The CDR3 runs from the conserved cysteine through the conserved F or W. A D gene is named only where the DNA matches it firmly. Not every row has a clone size; where given, it reads once, few, many or a size class.

TRBV2	TRBJ2-1	NA	TRBD2	TGTGCCAGCGGGGGAGGTGGAGCGGGAGGACCCTACAATGAGCAGTTCTTC	CASGGGGAGGPYNEQFF
TRBV7-3	TRBJ2-1	NA	TRBD2	TGTGCCAGCAGCCCAATTAGTCGGGAGGGTGAGCAGTTCTTC	CASSPISREGEQFF
TRBV25-1	TRBJ2-1	NA	TRBD1	TGTGCCAGCAGTGAGAGACAGGGGGCGCGGAATGAGCAGTTCTTC	CASSERQGARNEQFF
TRBV7-9	TRBJ2-5	NA	TRBD2	TGTGCCAGCAGCTCCACTAGCGGAGGATTCCAAGAGACCCAGTACTTC	CASSSTSGGFQETQYF
TRBV19	TRBJ2-1	NA	NA	TGTGCCAGTAGGCGACTGGATTACAATGAGCAGTTCTTC	CASRRLDYNEQFF
TRBV7-2	TRBJ2-1	NA	NA	TGTGCCAGCAGCTTTGGGGGGAGCTCCTACAATGAGCAGTTCTTC	CASSFGGSSYNEQFF
TRBV18	TRBJ1-1	few	NA	TGTGCCAGCTCACTTCACAGAGACACTGAAGCTTTCTTT	CASSLHRDTEAFF
TRBV5-4	TRBJ2-3	NA	TRBD2	TGTGCCAGCAGCAAGGGGACTAGCGGGGCAGATACGCAGTATTTT	CASSKGTSGADTQYF
TRBV30	TRBJ2-7	NA	TRBD2	TGTGCCTGGAGGTTAGTAGCGGGAAATGGTGAGCAGTACTTC	CAWRLVAGNGEQYF
TRBV5-1	TRBJ2-2	NA	NA	TGCGCCAGCAGCCACAGGGCTTCCGGGGAGCTGTTTTTT	CASSHRASGELFF
TRBV4-2	TRBJ1-4	NA	NA	TGTGCCAGCAGCCAAGGAGTTGCGATTGAAAAACTGTTTTTT	CASSQGVAIEKLFF
TRBV5-1	TRBJ1-1	NA	TRBD1	TGCGCCAGCAGCTTGGAAGTGGCCGGGACAGGGTCTGAAGCTTTCTTT	CASSLEVAGTGSEAFF
TRBV11-2	TRBJ1-2	NA	TRBD1	TGTGCCAGCAGCCCCAGAACAGGGGGAATGGATGGCTACACCTTC	CASSPRTGGMDGYTF
TRBV5-1	TRBJ2-2	NA	NA	TGCGCCAGCAGCTTGGAGGAGGGGAGGACCGGGGAGCTGTTTTTT	CASSLEEGRTGELFF
TRBV5-1	TRBJ1-1	NA	TRBD1	TGCGCCAGCAGGTCGGGACAGGCCAAGAACACTGAAGCTTTCTTT	CASRSGQAKNTEAFF
TRBV27	TRBJ2-7	once	TRBD2	TGTGCCAGCAGTTTATTGGGCGGGAGCTACGAGCAGTACTTC	CASSLLGGSYEQYF
TRBV28	TRBJ2-7	once	NA	TGTGCCAGCAGTTTATATTCCAGGTTGACCTACGAGCAGTACTTC	CASSLYSRLTYEQYF
TRBV14	TRBJ2-2	NA	NA	TGTGCCAGCAGCGTAAGAGTAGCCGGGGAGCTGTTTTTT	CASSVRVAGELFF
TRBV7-3	TRBJ2-2	NA	TRBD2	TGTGCCAGCAGCCTATCTAAGACTAGCGAGCTGTTTTTT	CASSLSKTSELFF
TRBV28	TRBJ2-7	NA	TRBD1	TGTGCCAGCAGTTCCCACGGGACAGGGGACTACGAGCAGTACTTC	CASSSHGTGDYEQYF
TRBV7-9	TRBJ1-1	few	TRBD1	TGTTCCAGCAGCCCCGGGACAGACAAGAACACTGAAGCTTTCTTT	CSSSPGTDKNTEAFF
TRBV28	TRBJ1-5	NA	TRBD1	TGTGCCAGCAGTTTAATGGGACAGGGGGTTCAGCCCCAGCATTTT	CASSLMGQGVQPQHF
TRBV15	TRBJ2-2	NA	TRBD2	TGTGCCACCAGCAGAGATCCTAGCGGGAGCACCGGGGAGCTGTTTTTT	CATSRDPSGSTGELFF
TRBV12-5	TRBJ2-2	NA	TRBD1	TGTGCTAGTGGTTTGAGACAGGGACCCACCGGGGAGCTGTTTTTT	CASGLRQGPTGELFF
TRBV5-5	TRBJ1-2	NA	NA	TGTGCCAGCAGCCCGGTAGCCTTTGAAGGCTACACCTTC	CASSPVAFEGYTF
TRBV5-4	TRBJ1-5	NA	NA	TGTGCCAGCAGCTTGGCCGGGGGGCCCCCTAATCAGCCCCAGCATTTT	CASSLAGGPPNQPQHF